This T cell receptor (beta chain) was sequenced during a study of blood T cell repertoires in COVID-19. For the study at large: Italy, Spain and the United States were the sources of the convalescent and acute COVID-19 samples. PBMCs, B-cell-depleted T cells, or T cells provided the cDNA or gDNA that made up the material.

The authors' processing: Amplification of reference gene primers was used by the study to estimate nucleated cell counts. Produced via immunoSEQ multiplex PCR; TCRdb's table is partial and in-frame only. V, J and clone size are taken as reported in that table, and D and trimming were inferred from the DNA itself. Among roughly 66,000 clones, around 90% were seen once, and the ten largest hold under 8.5%. The CDR3 runs 12 residues. Germline CDR1 reads DFQATT; CDR2 reads SNEGSKA (reference sequence). Trimming left V 3 bases short and J 8 bases short, with 13 bases between. The clonotype originates from a human donor in a cohort sampled during active COVID-19. Sequencing was done on a sample of peripheral blood. The chain links TRBV20-1 to TRBJ1-1; D uncertain. Here the CDR3 reads CSASRIGEEAFF. As DNA, the CDR3 is TGCAGTGCTAGTAGGATCGGGGAGGAAGCTTTCTTT.